The next 15 T cell receptor beta chains were all read from a single sample in a study of T cells in localized non-small cell lung cancer. The data were produced by immunoSEQ multiplex PCR, yet TCRdb's version contains in-frame clones alone and is incomplete. The sample has some 82,000 clones, over 60% seen once. The sequenced sample was PBMCs, obtained before any cancer treatment. Receptor source: a man aged 40 to 69 with stage II squamous cell lung carcinoma.

The CDR3 DNA reads TGTGCCAGCAGGACCGGGCCCCGACACGAGCAGTACTTC. This codes for CASRTGPRHEQYF. This chain links TRBV6-5 with TRBJ2-7, with D hard to call. This CDR3 spans 13 amino acids. Trimming cost V 6 bases and J 5 bases, with 14 bases left between them. Germline CDR1 and CDR2: MNHEY and SVGAGI.

This clone occurred once. This chain uses TRBV4-3 with TRBJ1-1; 8 bases are a match to TRBD1. Trimming cost V 0 bases and J 1 base; bases outside gene matches: 4. Germline lookup yields CDR1 LGHNA and CDR2 YSLEER. The CDR3 extends over 16 amino acids. The CDR3 sequence is CASSQDWTGPNTEAFF. CDR3 DNA: TGCGCCAGCAGCCAAGATTGGACAGGGCCGAACACTGAAGCTTTCTTT.

V usage is TRBV7-6 and J usage is TRBJ2-7; D is unresolved. CDR3 length: 14 amino acids. Germline V gene lookup returns CDR1 SGHVS and CDR2 FNYEAQ. V was pared by 5 bases and J by 2 bases, with 13 bases between. In DNA, the CDR3 is TGTGCCAGCAGCCCACAGTACTTGCCCTACGAGCAGTACTTC. It encodes CASSPQYLPYEQYF.

The V and J genes are TRBV2 and TRBJ1-5; D is perhaps TRBD1 (6 bases). This CDR3 is built from 14 residues. V gave up 6 bases and J gave up 3 bases, with 12 bases separating them. Per the germline V gene, CDR1 is SNHLY and CDR2 is FYNNEI. CDR3 amino acids: CASRKRQDNQPQHF. The CDR3 nucleotides are TGTGCCAGCAGGAAAAGACAGGACAATCAGCCCCAGCATTTT.

V is TRBV6-6 and J is TRBJ1-1; TRBD1 aligns across 8 bases. Germline CDR1 and CDR2: MNHNY and SVGAGI (reference sequence). J was trimmed by 4 bases and V by 6 bases; bases with no gene match: 10. CDR3 length: 15 amino acids. CDR3: CASSPGTGGSTEAFF. In DNA form, the CDR3 reads TGTGCCAGCAGCCCCGGGACAGGAGGGAGCACTGAAGCTTTCTTT.

The rearrangement uses TRBV6-6 and TRBJ2-2, with 7 bases matching TRBD1. With V trimmed by 6 bases and J by 3 bases, 4 bases remained unmatched. The CDR3 length is 14 residues. The germline gives CDR1 MNHNY, CDR2 SVGAGI (reference sequence). The CDR3 sequence: CASRYRGDTGELFF. CDR3 DNA sequence: TGTGCCAGCAGGTACAGGGGTGACACCGGGGAGCTGTTTTTT.

This chain links TRBV10-2 with TRBJ1-2; D might be TRBD1 (5 bases). V was cut by 2 bases and J by 4 bases, with 11 bases left in between. The CDR3 is 14 amino acids. Germline V CDR1 and CDR2: WSHSY, SAAADI. The CDR3 loop is CASSETQGGYGYTF. The CDR3 DNA sequence: TGCGCCAGCAGTGAGACGCAGGGCGGCTATGGCTACACCTTC.

This clone showed up many times. The chain couples TRBV7-6 to TRBJ2-1; the D gene is possibly TRBD2 (6 bases). This CDR3 comprises 14 residues. Trimming stripped 11 bases from V and 8 bases from J, with 22 bases between. Germline V CDR1 and CDR2: SGHVS, FNYEAQ. The CDR3 region is CASGYGGGEDEQFF. CDR3 in DNA: TGTGCCTCGGGGTATGGAGGTGGGGAGGATGAGCAGTTCTTC. Variable domain in full (rest from reference TRBV7-6 and TRBJ2-1): GAGVSQSPRYKVTKRGQDVALRCDPISGHVSLYWYRQALGQGPEFLTYFNYEAQQDKSGLPNDRFSAERPEGSISTLTIQRTEQRDSAMYRCASGYGGGEDEQFFGPGTRLTVL.

The chain's CDR3 is CASSFPSGEQYF. The DNA for the CDR3 is TGTGCCAGCAGCTTCCCCTCTGGCGAGCAGTACTTC. The V call is TRBV11-2, the J call TRBJ2-7; no reliable D call. This CDR3 is 12 amino acids long. Germline CDR1 reads SGHAT; CDR2 reads FQNNGV. Trimming stripped 3 bases from V and 6 bases from J, with 9 bases between.

V is TRBV7-3 and J is TRBJ2-7; 7 positions match TRBD2. The CDR3 has 16 residues. The J segment lost 0 bases and the V segment lost 0 bases, leaving 5 bases of the junction unmatched. Looked up from germline, CDR1 is SGHTA and CDR2 is FQGTGA. Here the CDR3 reads CASSLTAAGSSYEQYF. CDR3 bases: TGTGCCAGCAGCTTAACCGCAGCGGGAAGCTCCTACGAGCAGTACTTC. Based on the CDR3 plus reference TRBV7-3 and TRBJ2-7, the full variable domain is GAGVSQTPSNKVTEKGKYVELRCDPISGHTALYWYRQSLGQGPEFLIYFQGTGAADDSGLPNDRFFAVRPEGSVSTLKIQRTERGDSAVYLCASSLTAAGSSYEQYFGPGTRLTVT.

This chain uses TRBV27 with TRBJ1-6; D remains unclear. Germline V gene lookup returns CDR1 MNHEY and CDR2 SMNVEV (reference sequence). Trimming removed 1 base at V and 4 bases at J, with 11 bases between. This CDR3 is built from 16 residues. CDR3 protein: CASSLLAAIYNSPLHF. CDR3 nucleotide sequence: TGTGCCAGCAGTTTATTAGCAGCGATATATAATTCACCCCTCCACTTT.

J is TRBJ1-4 and V is TRBV6-1; TRBD1 aligns across 10 bases. The CDR3 has 14 amino acids. V gave up 10 bases and J gave up 3 bases; unmatched junction bases: 5. Germline V gives CDR1 MNHNS, CDR2 SASEGT. The CDR3: CATDRGQANEKLFF. CDR3 in DNA: TGTGCCACTGACAGGGGGCAGGCTAATGAAAAACTGTTTTTT.

This clone showed up many times. The rearrangement uses TRBV19 and TRBJ1-6; weak D call: TRBD1 (5 bases). Trimming removed 3 bases at V and 0 bases at J, with 12 bases between. This CDR3 comprises 17 residues. CDR1 and CDR2 (germline): LNHDA, SQIVND (reference sequence). CDR3 sequence reads: CASSIDGTSSYNSPLHF. DNA for the CDR3: TGTGCCAGTAGTATCGACGGGACGAGCTCCTATAATTCACCCCTCCACTTT.

The chain employs TRBV18 and TRBJ1-1; 7 nucleotides agree with TRBD1. The V gene end was trimmed by 6 bases and the J gene end by 10 bases; junction bases not matched to a gene: 14. There are 14 residues in the CDR3. The germline V gene has CDR1 KGHSH and CDR2 LQKENI. CDR3 in amino acids: CASSPSRQGEVAFF. In DNA form, the CDR3 reads TGTGCCAGCTCCCCGTCGCGGCAGGGGGAGGTAGCTTTCTTT.

This chain uses TRBV30 with TRBJ2-7; 8 bases agree with TRBD2. The length of the CDR3 is 15 residues. CDR1 GTSNPN and CDR2 SVGIG come from the germline V gene (reference sequence). V dropped 4 bases and J dropped 3; count of bases not matched to a gene: 11. CDR3 bases: TGTGCCTGGACCAAAGCGGGAGTGTGGGGCTACGAGCAGTACTTC. Translation: CAWTKAGVWGYEQYF.